The 23 T cell receptor beta chains below were found in one sample sequenced in a study of blood T cell repertoires in COVID-19. The repertoire was sequenced with immunoSEQ multiplex PCR; TCRdb's copy has only in-frame clones and lacks some. Of more than 400,000 clones detected, roughly nine tenths appear once; the ten largest clones hold 0.7%. Source material: PBMCs or T cells enriched from blood (not recorded which). The receptors shown here come from a woman aged 18-29 years who had recovered from COVID-19.

This clone was counted only a few times. The J gene is TRBJ1-5, the V gene TRBV2, with 7 bases matching TRBD1. This CDR3 spans 15 amino acids. V lost 7 bases and J lost 2; bases outside the gene matches: 8. Germline V gives CDR1 SNHLY, CDR2 FYNNEI. The CDR3 nucleotides read TGTGCCAGCACCTACCGACAGGGCGGCAATCAGCCCCAGCATTTT. Translating gives CASTYRQGGNQPQHF.

The V gene is TRBV6-6, the J gene TRBJ1-1; D ambiguous. Germline CDR1 and CDR2: MNHNY and SVGAGI (reference sequence). V was shortened by 6 bases and J by 7 bases, with 15 bases between the two germline ends. The CDR3 length is 13 residues. The DNA for the CDR3 is TGTGCCAGCAGCCCCCTCCGAGGGAATGAAGCTTTCTTT. Translation gives CASSPLRGNEAFF.

The chain combines TRBV6-4 with TRBJ2-7; 10 bases are shared with TRBD1. The length of the CDR3 is 13 residues. Germline V CDR1 and CDR2: MRHNA, SNTAGT. The trim removed 4 bases at V and 4 bases at J, leaving 1 base unmatched. DNA of the CDR3: TGTGCCAGCAGTGGGACAGGGGGTTACGAGCAGTACTTC. Translating gives CASSGTGGYEQYF.

The V call is TRBV3-1 (or the pseudogene TRBV3-2), the J call TRBJ2-3, with a weak D call TRBD2 (7 bases). Trimming shortened V by 0 bases and J by 1 base, and 14 bases separated the two germline ends. Germline V gives CDR1 LGHDT, CDR2 YNNKEL (reference sequence). The CDR3 runs 17 residues. The CDR3 bases are TGTGCCAGCAGCCAAGAGTCCCAGGGGAGGGGCACAGATACGCAGTATTTT. It yields the protein CASSQESQGRGTDTQYF.

V usage is TRBV28 and J usage is TRBJ1-5; D is unresolved. V lost 6 bases and J 9 bases, leaving 21 bases between the germline ends. The CDR3 sequence is 15 residues long. CDR1 and CDR2 from the germline V gene are MDHEN and SYDVKM. The CDR3 DNA reads as TGTGCCAGCAGCCCCCCCGGACTGAGGATCCGGCCCCAGCATTTT. Its translation: CASSPPGLRIRPQHF.

The V call is TRBV11-2, the J call TRBJ1-4, with 7 bases aligning to TRBD1. V shed 5 bases and J 5 bases; nucleotides not matched to a gene: 8. The CDR3 is 15 amino acids. Per the germline V gene, CDR1 is SGHAT and CDR2 is FQNNGV. The CDR3 DNA is TGTGCCAGCAGCCTACGCGGGACAGTCAATGAAAAACTGTTTTTT. This codes for CASSLRGTVNEKLFF.

This chain links TRBV27 with TRBJ1-1; D possibly corresponds to TRBD1 (6 bases). The germline V gene encodes CDR1 MNHEY and CDR2 SMNVEV (reference sequence). The CDR3 runs to 15 residues. The V and J ends lost 6 bases and 0 bases respectively, with 14 bases between them. The CDR3 sequence: CASRFGGPLNTEAFF. As DNA, the CDR3 is TGTGCCAGCAGGTTCGGGGGGCCTCTGAACACTGAAGCTTTCTTT.

As regards this clone: Different DNA sequences within this sample yield the same CDR3. V gene TRBV7-9 combines with J gene TRBJ1-5; a possible D gene is TRBD1 (6 bases). Germline V lookup: CDR1 SEHNR, CDR2 FQNEAQ (reference sequence). With 4 bases removed from V and 4 bases from J, the gap between germline ends came to 8 bases. The CDR3 extends over 13 amino acids. This CDR3 reads CASSSTGNQPQHF. In DNA, the CDR3 is TGTGCCAGCAGCTCAACAGGGAATCAGCCCCAGCATTTT.

This chain joins TRBV3-1 (or the pseudogene TRBV3-2) and TRBJ1-1; D gene uncertain. This CDR3 contains 14 residues. Germline V CDR1 and CDR2: LGHDT, YNNKEL (reference sequence). V lost 3 bases and J 6 bases, leaving 14 bases between the germline ends. The DNA of the CDR3 is TGTGCCAGCAGCCATGAACCAGAGGTGGCTGAAGCTTTCTTT. Translation gives CASSHEPEVAEAFF.

The sample holds a few counts of this clone. The chain joins TRBV28 to TRBJ2-7, with D possibly being TRBD2 (6 bases). The CDR3 consists of 14 residues. Germline loops: CDR1 MDHEN, CDR2 SYDVKM. The V and J ends lost 9 bases and 3 bases respectively, with 18 bases between them. CDR3 loop: CASTPRGGIYEQYF. CDR3 in DNA: TGTGCCAGTACACCTAGGGGAGGAATCTACGAGCAGTACTTC.

V and J are TRBV5-1 and TRBJ2-1; 14 nucleotides align to TRBD2. V shed 4 bases, J shed 9 bases, and the junction held 12 bases outside the gene matches. Germline CDR1 SGHRS, CDR2 YFSETQ. The CDR3 extends over 17 amino acids. In nucleotides, the CDR3 is TGCGCCAGCAGCCTCCCGCCGGGACTAGCGGGGGAGGCTGAGCAGTTCTTC. Its translation: CASSLPPGLAGEAEQFF. Full variable domain (rest looked up from reference TRBV5-1 and TRBJ2-1): KAGVTQTPRYLIKTRGQQVTLSCSPISGHRSVSWYQQTPGQGLQFLFEYFSETQRNKGNFPGRFSGRQFSNSRSEMNVSTLELGDSALYLCASSLPPGLAGEAEQFFGPGTRLTVL.

The rearrangement joins TRBV6-2 or TRBV6-3 to TRBJ1-5; D remains unclear. The CDR3 extends over 16 amino acids. V gave up 0 bases and J gave up 4 bases, with 13 bases separating them. In germline, CDR1 is MNHEY, CDR2 SVGEGT. The CDR3 region has the DNA TGTGCCAGCAGTTACTCGATCCCCGGGGTGAATCAGCCCCAGCATTTT. Translation: CASSYSIPGVNQPQHF.

As concerns this clone: One junction end disagrees with the germline gene, perhaps due to a read error. The chain couples TRBV15 to TRBJ1-2; D is unclear. From germline, CDR1 is LNHNV and CDR2 YYDKDF (reference sequence). CDR3 length: 13 residues. The CDR3 is CATSREFREGLIF. DNA of the CDR3: TGTGCCACCAGCAGAGAATTCCGGGAAGGTCTGATCTTC.

The chain uses TRBV7-2 and TRBJ2-1, with 12 bases identical to TRBD1. The CDR3 covers 16 residues. Germline-derived CDR1 and CDR2 are SGHTA and FQGNSA. With V trimmed by 4 bases and J by 6 bases, 7 bases remained unmatched. The CDR3 is CASSSQPGQGANEQFF. The CDR3 DNA sequence: TGTGCCAGCAGCTCCCAACCGGGACAGGGGGCCAATGAGCAGTTCTTC.

The chain has TRBV7-6 and TRBJ2-7; maybe TRBD2 (5 bases). CDR1 and CDR2 from the germline V gene are SGHVS and FNYEAQ. V lost 4 bases and J lost 6, with 16 bases in between. This CDR3 is 14 amino acids long. CDR3 in amino acids: CASSSPRGKSEQYF. The CDR3 coding sequence is TGTGCCAGCAGCTCACCCCGAGGGAAGAGCGAGCAGTACTTC.

The chain uses TRBV19 and TRBJ2-5; 9 bases match TRBD2. The CDR3 extends over 13 amino acids. Germline trimming cut 5 bases from V and 5 bases from J; bases unmatched to any gene: 3. The germline V gene encodes CDR1 LNHDA and CDR2 SQIVND (reference sequence). The CDR3 DNA reads as TGTGCCAGTAGTGGGACTAGCCGGGAGACCCAGTACTTC. This codes for CASSGTSRETQYF.

The rearrangement joins TRBV9 to TRBJ2-3; D is perhaps TRBD2 (5 bases). The CDR3 is 15 residues long. Germline CDR1 and CDR2: SGDLS and YYNGEE. V lost 4 bases and J lost 3, with 15 bases in between. CDR3 in amino acids: CASSPQDLATDTQYF. CDR3 DNA: TGTGCCAGCAGCCCCCAAGATCTAGCAACAGATACGCAGTATTTT.

This clone was seen a single time. Other DNA sequences in the same sample also yield this CDR3. V and J are TRBV30 and TRBJ1-2, with D maybe TRBD1 (6 bases). Trimming shortened V by 3 bases and J by 2 bases, and 10 bases separated the two germline ends. Germline-derived CDR1 and CDR2 are GTSNPN and SVGIG (reference sequence). The length of the CDR3 is 13 residues. CDR3 residues: CAWSPGTNYGYTF. Here the CDR3 DNA reads TGTGCCTGGAGCCCAGGGACAAACTATGGCTACACCTTC.

This rearrangement joins TRBV19 to TRBJ2-7; TRBD2 matches 7 bases. Looked up from germline, CDR1 is LNHDA and CDR2 is SQIVND (reference sequence). CDR3 size: 14 residues. V dropped 3 bases and J dropped 2; count of bases not matched to a gene: 4. CDR3 in amino acids: CASSIGTKAYEQYF. Written as DNA, the CDR3 is TGTGCCAGTAGTATTGGGACTAAAGCCTACGAGCAGTACTTC.

This chain uses TRBV18 with TRBJ1-1, with D perhaps TRBD1 (6 bases). Per germline, CDR1 KGHSH and CDR2 LQKENI. V gave up 2 bases and J gave up 7 bases, with 17 bases separating them. The length of the CDR3 is 15 residues. The DNA for the CDR3 is TGTGCCAGCTCACCATTCAGGGCCCAGGGGAGTGAAGCTTTCTTT. Its protein product is CASSPFRAQGSEAFF.

The V gene is TRBV11-2, the J gene TRBJ2-1, with 7 bases identical to TRBD1. V lost 6 bases, J lost 6 bases, and 11 bases stayed unmatched. Looked up from germline, CDR1 is SGHAT and CDR2 is FQNNGV. There are 15 residues in the CDR3. The CDR3 coding sequence is TGTGCCAGCAGGGGTCTCAGGGGGATCCCCAATGAGCAGTTCTTC. Its translation is CASRGLRGIPNEQFF.

In this sample, this clone turned up once. This rearrangement joins TRBV11-3 to TRBJ2-2; 8 bases map to TRBD2. Trimming at V came to 5 bases and at J to 7 bases, leaving 12 bases not matched to a gene. Germline V CDR1 and CDR2: SGHNT, YENEEA. The CDR3 spans 16 residues. CDR3 nucleotide sequence: TGTGCCAGCAGCCCATCCCGGGGTAGCGGGATCGGGGAGCTGTTTTTT. Its protein product is CASSPSRGSGIGELFF.

This chain joins TRBV30 and TRBJ1-4; a weak D match, TRBD1 (6 bases). CDR3 size: 13 residues. With 0 bases removed from V and 12 bases from J, the gap between germline ends came to 14 bases. CDR1 and CDR2 from the germline V gene are GTSNPN and SVGIG (reference sequence). Written as DNA, the CDR3 is TGTGCCTGGAGTGTAAGGGGGTTAGGGGAACTGTTTTTT. It specifies CAWSVRGLGELFF.